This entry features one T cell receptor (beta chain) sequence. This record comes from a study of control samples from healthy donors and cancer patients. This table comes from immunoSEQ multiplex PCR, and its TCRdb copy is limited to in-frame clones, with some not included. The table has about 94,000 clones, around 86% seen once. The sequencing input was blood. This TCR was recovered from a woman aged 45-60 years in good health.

The CDR3: CASSSYPSSNYGYTF. The CDR3 region has the DNA TGTGCCAGCAGCTCTTACCCCAGTTCTAACTATGGCTACACCTTC. This chain connects TRBV7-9 to TRBJ1-2; no definite D call. The CDR3 has 15 amino acids. The V gene's germline CDR1 is SEHNR and CDR2 FQNEAQ (reference sequence). V dropped 4 bases and J dropped 0 bases, with 12 bases sitting between them.